Each of the 2 T cell receptor beta chains below was sequenced from the same sample in a study of cytomegalovirus exposure and HLA in healthy donors. With 60 Vbeta and 13 Jbeta primers, the PCR was carried out. Profiled with immunoSEQ multiplex PCR; TCRdb holds only in-frame clones, not every one. The sample lists 150,000 to 200,000 clones; approximately 85% were seen once. Sequenced: PBMCs. These receptor sequences come from a girl aged 10-17 years in good health and CMV-seropositive.

The chain uses TRBV5-4 and TRBJ1-1; 7 nucleotides align to TRBD1. The V gene end was trimmed by 4 bases and the J gene end by 0 bases; junction bases not matched to a gene: 6. Germline CDR1 is SGHNT and CDR2 is YYREEE (reference sequence). The CDR3 loop spans 15 amino acids. CDR3 amino acids: CASSILGQMNTEAFF. The DNA for the CDR3 is TGTGCCAGCAGCATATTGGGACAGATGAACACTGAAGCTTTCTTT.

This clone was seen only a few times. The chain employs TRBV5-4 and TRBJ1-1; D is unclear. V lost 1 base and J 1 base, leaving 11 bases between the germline ends. Per the germline V gene, CDR1 is SGHNT and CDR2 is YYREEE (reference sequence). This CDR3 has 15 residues. The CDR3: CASSLLSITNTEAFF. The CDR3 DNA is TGTGCCAGCAGCTTGTTAAGCATAACGAACACTGAAGCTTTCTTT.